This T cell receptor (beta chain) was documented in a study of PD-L1 blockade in urothelial cancer (dated by TCRdb to about 2017). Background for the entire study: Every patient began therapy around 2014 and was given atezolizumab 1,200 mg intravenously every 3 weeks. About 90% of the roughly 29 patients were identified as males with urothelial cancer of bladder origin, and a prior smoking history was reported by 18 of 29 patients. Patients had an ECOG performance status of 0 or 1 and had received between 0 and 3 prior chemotherapy regimens. Blood samples were analyzed at two time points: 3 weeks after treatment start (second dose) and 6 weeks after treatment start. Blood samples gave median yields of roughly 150,000 T cells and tens of thousands of unique TCRs, along with a median clonality of approximately 0.08. The study was an exploratory multi-omic analysis of somatic, immune and clinical correlates of response to PD-L1 blockade with atezolizumab in urothelial cancer. Pretreatment tumor samples and matched peripheral blood, collected serially before and after atezolizumab treatment, underwent TCR sequencing. Durable clinical benefit was defined as a progression-free survival longer than 6 months, and TCR features were additionally tested against progression-free survival and overall survival. In the same patients, whole exome sequencing and RNA sequencing of pretreatment tumors were performed in addition to TCR sequencing. Under 10 patients reached durable clinical benefit, while around 19 patients did not. Pretreatment blood TCR-seq was available for nearly 30 patients, at least one posttreatment blood collection was obtained for 25 or so patients, and tumor TCR-seq was available for 25 or so patients. Results and caveats for the whole study, not just this receptor: Small sample size (n of about 30) and many exploratory analyses mean the results are intended to be hypothesis-generating. A pretreatment peripheral blood TCR clonality below the median was linked to improved progression-free and overall survival. Patients with durable benefit showed greater expansion of tumor-associated TCR clones in peripheral blood 3 weeks after starting treatment (n ≈ 21, p = 0.022).

Notes on this clone: This receptor's antigen is unknown. No per-base quality is available; no much larger clone lies one base away.

In the paper's terms, the time point label means: pretreatment peripheral blood. A total of around 30 patients with locally advanced or metastatic urothelial carcinoma, treated at Memorial Sloan Kettering on a trial protocol, made up the cohort. Peripheral blood mononuclear cells were collected pretreatment and during treatment, at between 1 and 8 total time points per patient. The Qiagen DNeasy Blood extraction kit was used to purify genomic DNA from total PBMCs and tumor samples. PBMCs were collected pretreatment and during treatment, and were isolated and stored as previously described. Synthetic TCR analog templates were spiked into each PCR so that absolute template abundance could be estimated from read counts. TCRbeta CDR3 regions were amplified from genomic DNA with bias-controlled V and J gene primers using the immunoSEQ assay. Rearranged TCRbeta segments were sequenced at approximately 20X coverage. As for how the authors treated the data: Clustering was used to correct sequencing errors, and CDR3s were annotated against IMGT to assign V, D and J genes. Only productive TCRbeta rearrangements were used in downstream analyses, excluding out-of-frame or stop-codon sequences. Clonality was computed as one minus Shannon entropy normalized by the log of the number of unique productive sequences. Clones differing between time points or between blood and tumor were identified using Fisher's exact test with Benjamini-Hochberg correction, with an adjusted p below 0.01 applied as the threshold. As stored in TCRdb, this immuneACCESS dataset retains in-frame rearrangements with V and J assigned. A fraction of the clones does not appear; measured against another copy, unresolved V genes explain less than half of the discrepancy, and the remainder lacks a known reason. From that table come the V and J calls and clone size; the DNA was used to work out D and trimming. In all, the sample holds some 74,000 clones, and around four fifths of those were seen once. 5.5% to 7.5% of the sample comes from the top ten.

Reading from cysteine to phenylalanine, the CDR3 counts 15 amino acids. The read is trimmed to its CDR3 DNA, 45 bases read in frame from base 1. In the germline V gene, CDR1 corresponds to SGHTA and CDR2 to FQGTGA. V and J lose 5 bases and 3 bases, and a span of 17 bases separates them. The TCR was taken from a middle-aged man with urothelial cancer. This sequence uses TRBV7-3 and TRBJ2-7; 6 matching bases give a weak D call of TRBD2. The source was PBMCs, collected around atezolizumab (anti-PD-L1) treatment. The CDR3: CASSKSGGGIYEQYF. The DNA sequence follows: TGTGCCAGCAGCAAGTCGGGTGGGGGGATCTACGAGCAGTACTTC.